This TCR beta chain was recovered during a study of blood T cell repertoires in COVID-19. Study as a whole: COVID-19 samples from acute and convalescent phases originated in the United States, Italy and Spain. The cDNA or gDNA used as material had been derived from T cells, B-cell-depleted T cells, or PBMCs.

The germline CDR1 and CDR2 sequences are MNHEY and SVGAGI. This CDR3 spans 15 amino acids. Trimming cost V 6 bases and J 4 bases; bases outside gene matches: 5. The method was immunoSEQ multiplex PCR; TCRdb's version includes in-frame clones alone and lacks a portion of them. The sample has about 54,000 clones, 90% seen once. This clonotype was obtained from a woman aged 40 to 49 with active COVID-19. This chain connects TRBV6-5 to TRBJ2-7, with 14 positions matching TRBD2. The sequenced material came from peripheral blood. The CDR3: CASRRLAGGRYEQYF. For the CDR3, the DNA is TGTGCCAGCAGGAGACTAGCGGGGGGGCGATACGAGCAGTACTTC.